This entry describes one T cell receptor (beta chain). This sample stems from a study of technical replicates of blood from a handful of donors. Method: immunoSEQ multiplex PCR; TCRdb's copy keeps in-frame clones and lacks some. Of 95,000 to 100,000 clones listed, nearly 96% are singletons. V dropped 6 bases and J dropped 1 base, with 22 bases sitting between them. The CDR3 loop spans 18 amino acids. Germline V gene sequence: CDR1 GTSNPN, CDR2 SVGIG (reference sequence). Sequenced material: T cells isolated from PBMCs. The chain combines TRBV30 with TRBJ2-6; D is possibly TRBD1 (6 bases). The TCR comes from a human donor in good health. CDR3 in DNA: TGTGCCTGTACCAGGACAGAATTCGTATCGTCTGGGGCCAACGTCCTGACTTTC. The encoded protein is CACTRTEFVSSGANVLTF.